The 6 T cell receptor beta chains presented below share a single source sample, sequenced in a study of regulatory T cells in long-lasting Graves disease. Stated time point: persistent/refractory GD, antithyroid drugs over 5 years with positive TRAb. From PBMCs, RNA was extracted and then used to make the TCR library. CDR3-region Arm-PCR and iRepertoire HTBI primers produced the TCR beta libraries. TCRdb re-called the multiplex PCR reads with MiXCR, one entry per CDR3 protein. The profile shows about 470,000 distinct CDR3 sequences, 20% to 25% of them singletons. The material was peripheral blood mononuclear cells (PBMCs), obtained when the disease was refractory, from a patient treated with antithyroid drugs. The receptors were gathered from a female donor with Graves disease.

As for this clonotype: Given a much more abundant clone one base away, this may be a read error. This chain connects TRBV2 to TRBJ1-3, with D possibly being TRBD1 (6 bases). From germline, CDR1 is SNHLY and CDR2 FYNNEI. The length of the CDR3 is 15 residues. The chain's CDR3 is CASSEWTDSGNTTYF. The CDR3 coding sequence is TGTGCCAGCAGTGAGTGGACAGACTCTGGAAACACCACATATTTT.

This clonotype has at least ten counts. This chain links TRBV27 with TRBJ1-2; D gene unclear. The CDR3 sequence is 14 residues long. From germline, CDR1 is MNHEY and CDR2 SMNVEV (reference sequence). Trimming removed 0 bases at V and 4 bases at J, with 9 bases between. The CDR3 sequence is CASSLSRASYGYTF. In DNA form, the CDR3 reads TGTGCCAGCAGTTTATCGAGGGCATCCTATGGCTACACCTTC.

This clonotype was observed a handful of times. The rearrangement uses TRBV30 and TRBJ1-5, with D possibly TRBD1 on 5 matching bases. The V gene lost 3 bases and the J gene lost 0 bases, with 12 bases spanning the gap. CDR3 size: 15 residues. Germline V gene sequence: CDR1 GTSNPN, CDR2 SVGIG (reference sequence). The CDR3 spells CAWSPGQNSNQPQHF. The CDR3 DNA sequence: TGTGCCTGGAGCCCAGGGCAGAATAGCAATCAGCCCCAGCATTTT.

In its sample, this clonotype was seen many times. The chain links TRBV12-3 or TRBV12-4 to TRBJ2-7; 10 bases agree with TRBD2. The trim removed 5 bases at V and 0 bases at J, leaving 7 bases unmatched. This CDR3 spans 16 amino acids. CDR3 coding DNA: TGTGCCAGCAGTCTCCTACTAGCGGGGACCTCCTACGAGCAGTACTTC. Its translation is CASSLLLAGTSYEQYF.

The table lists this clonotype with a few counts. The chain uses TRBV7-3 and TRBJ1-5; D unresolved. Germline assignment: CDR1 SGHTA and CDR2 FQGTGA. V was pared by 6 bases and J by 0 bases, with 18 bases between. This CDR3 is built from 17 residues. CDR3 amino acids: CASRRGGSGISNQPQHF. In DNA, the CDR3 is TGTGCCAGCAGGCGTGGCGGGTCCGGAATTAGCAATCAGCCCCAGCATTTT.

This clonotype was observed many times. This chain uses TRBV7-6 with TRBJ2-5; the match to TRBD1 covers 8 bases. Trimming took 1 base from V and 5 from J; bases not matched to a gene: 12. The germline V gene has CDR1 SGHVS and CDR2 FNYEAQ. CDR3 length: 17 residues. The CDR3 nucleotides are TGTGCCAGCAGCTTAGGGCTCGGACAGGGCCCGTGGGAGACCCAGTACTTC. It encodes CASSLGLGQGPWETQYF.